The 20 T cell receptor beta chains given below trace back to one sample, sequenced in a study of control samples from healthy donors and cancer patients. Sequencing was performed with immunoSEQ multiplex PCR; in TCRdb, only in-frame clones are kept and a portion is missing. Counted here are fewer than 60,000 clones, 95% occurring once; the ten biggest clones make up 2% to 3%. The source material was blood. Receptors were obtained from a man between 25 and 39 years old in good health.

V is TRBV28 and J is TRBJ1-5, with D tentatively TRBD1 (5 bases). Germline V lookup: CDR1 MDHEN, CDR2 SYDVKM. The CDR3 length is 15 residues. V lost 8 bases to trimming and J lost 0 bases, with 14 bases between them. For the CDR3, the DNA is TGTGCCAGCTTCCAGGGTCCGGATAGCAATCAGCCCCAGCATTTT. This sequence encodes CASFQGPDSNQPQHF.

The rearrangement joins TRBV5-1 to TRBJ2-5; 7 nucleotides align to TRBD2. The germline V gene encodes CDR1 SGHRS and CDR2 YFSETQ. The V gene end was trimmed by 3 bases and the J gene end by 5 bases; junction bases not matched to a gene: 10. CDR3 length: 15 residues. CDR3 sequence (DNA): TGCGCCAGCAGCTCCGGCCCAGCGGGGATTGAGACCCAGTACTTC. Its translation: CASSSGPAGIETQYF.

V and J are TRBV5-1 and TRBJ2-7; D is perhaps TRBD2 (5 bases). V dropped 1 base and J dropped 4 bases, with 12 bases sitting between them. In germline, CDR1 is SGHRS, CDR2 YFSETQ. The CDR3 totals 14 residues. The CDR3 here is CASSLIGVGYEQYF. DNA of the CDR3: TGCGCCAGCAGCTTGATCGGGGTGGGTTACGAGCAGTACTTC.

The chain carries TRBV7-9 and TRBJ1-6; tentative D call: TRBD1 (6 bases). V was shortened by 8 bases and J by 6 bases, with 23 bases between the two germline ends. The CDR3 totals 17 residues. Germline assignment: CDR1 SEHNR and CDR2 FQNEAQ (reference sequence). The DNA for the CDR3 is TGTGCCAGCCGAGAGGGGAGGGCGGGGGGCGGTAATTCACCCCTCCACTTT. Protein product: CASREGRAGGGNSPLHF.

This rearrangement joins TRBV4-1 to TRBJ2-2, with D possibly matching TRBD2 (7 bases). V was clipped by 1 base and J by 0 bases, with 15 bases between them. CDR3 size: 18 residues. Germline assignment: CDR1 MGHRA and CDR2 YSYEKL. CDR3 nucleotide sequence: TGCGCCAGCAGCCAAGTAGTGGCGGGGGCTGCGAACACCGGGGAGCTGTTTTTT. Translation: CASSQVVAGAANTGELFF.

The chain is built from TRBV6-9 and TRBJ2-2; no definite D call. Germline V CDR1 and CDR2: MNHGY, SVAAGI. Trimming took off 2 bases at V and 5 bases at J, with 12 bases between the two ends. The CDR3 contains 15 residues. The CDR3: CASSYGFPETGELFF. Written as DNA, the CDR3 is TGTGCCAGCAGTTATGGCTTCCCGGAGACCGGGGAGCTGTTTTTT.

V gene TRBV6-1 combines with J gene TRBJ2-7, with TRBD1 matching 9 bases. Per germline, CDR1 MNHNS and CDR2 SASEGT. V shed 1 base, J shed 3 bases, and the junction held 4 bases outside the gene matches. The CDR3 consists of 15 residues. The CDR3 reads CASSEETGGSYEQYF. DNA for the CDR3: TGTGCCAGCAGTGAAGAGACAGGGGGTAGCTACGAGCAGTACTTC.

The chain carries TRBV30 and TRBJ2-5, with TRBD1 matching 10 bases. The CDR3 contains 13 residues. CDR1 and CDR2 (germline): GTSNPN, SVGIG (reference sequence). V shed 5 bases, J shed 5 bases, and the junction held 5 bases outside the gene matches. The CDR3 nucleotides read TGTGCCTGGGAGACGGACAGGGGGGAGACCCAGTACTTC. Its translation: CAWETDRGETQYF.

The genes are TRBV14 and TRBJ2-5, with no clear D. The CDR3 runs to 13 residues. Germline values: CDR1 SGHDN, CDR2 FVKESK. V gave up 0 bases and J gave up 9 bases, with 11 bases separating them. The CDR3 region is CASSQDLVRAQYF. The DNA of the CDR3 is TGTGCCAGCAGCCAAGATCTAGTTCGGGCCCAGTACTTC.

The gene calls are TRBV18 and TRBJ2-7; 8 positions match TRBD1. Per germline, CDR1 KGHSH and CDR2 LQKENI. The CDR3 spans 16 residues. V was pared by 3 bases and J by 4 bases, with 11 bases of the junction left unmatched. CDR3 protein: CASSPGQGAHPYEQYF. Written as DNA, the CDR3 is TGTGCCAGCTCACCCGGACAGGGAGCGCATCCTTACGAGCAGTACTTC.

V usage is TRBV3-1 (or the pseudogene TRBV3-2) and J usage is TRBJ2-2; D is unresolved. The CDR3 length is 16 residues. The V end was cut by 3 bases, the J end by 1 base, with 12 bases between. CDR1 and CDR2 (germline): LGHDT, YNNKEL (reference sequence). The CDR3 spells CASSQADRRNTGELFF. The CDR3 nucleotides read TGTGCCAGCAGCCAGGCAGATCGCCGGAACACCGGGGAGCTGTTTTTT.

This clone was detected only once. The chain links TRBV4-1 to TRBJ1-5; D is ambiguous. The CDR3 length is 12 residues. CDR1 MGHRA and CDR2 YSYEKL come from the germline V gene. V was pared by 5 bases and J by 3 bases, with 5 bases between. In DNA, the CDR3 is TGCGCCAGCAGCGAGCTCAATCAGCCCCAGCATTTT. It specifies CASSELNQPQHF.

The chain combines TRBV4-3 with TRBJ2-2; 8 nucleotides match TRBD1. The CDR3 sequence is 15 residues long. J lost 6 bases, V lost 1 base, and 4 bases had no gene match. The germline V gene encodes CDR1 LGHNA and CDR2 YSLEER. The CDR3 nucleotides are TGCGCCAGCAGCCAAGCAACCAGGGGGCCCGGGGAGCTGTTTTTT. It is translated as CASSQATRGPGELFF.

The V gene is TRBV29-1, the J gene TRBJ2-7; D could derive from TRBD1 or TRBD2 (6 bases each). Germline CDR1 SQVTM, CDR2 ANQGSEA. Trimming took off 3 bases at V and 3 bases at J, with 12 bases between the two ends. The CDR3 length is 13 residues. CDR3 DNA sequence: TGCAGCGTTGAGGAGGGGGAAAACTACGAGCAGTACTTC. Amino acid sequence: CSVEEGENYEQYF.

The CDR3 sequence is CASSYREGNTGELFF. CDR3 nucleotide sequence: TGTGCCAGCAGCTACAGGGAGGGAAACACCGGGGAGCTGTTTTTT. The chain couples TRBV7-9 to TRBJ2-2, with D perhaps matching TRBD2 (7 bases). The CDR3 is made up of 15 amino acids. Per the germline V gene, CDR1 is SEHNR and CDR2 is FQNEAQ (reference sequence). Trimming took 4 bases from V and 2 from J, leaving 11 bases between them.

The genes are TRBV7-9 and TRBJ1-1; D is unresolved. The V gene lost 2 bases and the J gene lost 3 bases, with 10 bases spanning the gap. CDR1 and CDR2 from the germline V gene are SEHNR and FQNEAQ (reference sequence). This CDR3 is built from 14 residues. CDR3: CASSLRVEDTEAFF. The CDR3 DNA reads TGTGCCAGCAGCTTACGAGTCGAGGACACTGAAGCTTTCTTT.

The rearrangement links TRBV27 to TRBJ1-1; 9 bases match TRBD1. The CDR3 extends over 15 amino acids. Germline trimming cut 6 bases from V and 1 base from J; bases unmatched to any gene: 6. From germline, CDR1 is MNHEY and CDR2 SMNVEV (reference sequence). The CDR3 DNA sequence: TGTGCCAGCAGCCCTAGACAGGGGGGGAACACTGAAGCTTTCTTT. It specifies CASSPRQGGNTEAFF.

The chain combines TRBV3-1 (or the pseudogene TRBV3-2) with TRBJ1-1, with TRBD1 identical over 7 bases. This CDR3 has 13 residues. V gave up 2 bases and J gave up 6 bases; unmatched junction bases: 3. Germline V gene lookup returns CDR1 LGHDT and CDR2 YNNKEL (reference sequence). CDR3 nucleotides: TGTGCCAGCAGCCAATGGACAGGAGCTGAAGCTTTCTTT. It translates to CASSQWTGAEAFF.

This sequence joins TRBV6-1 and TRBJ1-2; no clear D. Trimming stripped 2 bases from V and 6 bases from J, with 10 bases between. Germline CDR1 is MNHNS and CDR2 is SASEGT. The CDR3 sequence is 13 residues long. The CDR3 is CASSEHGRDGYTF. Written as DNA, the CDR3 is TGTGCCAGCAGTGAACACGGAAGGGATGGCTACACCTTC.

The chain recombines TRBV9 with TRBJ1-2; D is uncertain. The germline V and J ends were trimmed by 0 bases and 6 bases, with 9 bases remaining between them. CDR1 is SGDLS and CDR2 is YYNGEE in the germline V gene. The CDR3 contains 13 residues. DNA of the CDR3: TGTGCCAGCAGCGTAGGAGGTCGAGATGGCTACACCTTC. It yields the protein CASSVGGRDGYTF.